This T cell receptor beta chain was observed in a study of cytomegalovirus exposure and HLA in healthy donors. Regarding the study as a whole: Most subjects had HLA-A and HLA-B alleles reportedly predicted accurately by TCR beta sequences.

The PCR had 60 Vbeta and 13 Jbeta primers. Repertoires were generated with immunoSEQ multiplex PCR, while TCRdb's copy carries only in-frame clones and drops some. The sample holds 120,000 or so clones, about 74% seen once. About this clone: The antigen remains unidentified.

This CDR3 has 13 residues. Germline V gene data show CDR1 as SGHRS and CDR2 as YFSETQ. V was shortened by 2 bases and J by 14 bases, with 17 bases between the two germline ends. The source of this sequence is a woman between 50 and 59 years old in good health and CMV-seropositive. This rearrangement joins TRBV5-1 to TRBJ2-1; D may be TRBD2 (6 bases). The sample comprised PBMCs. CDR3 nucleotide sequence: TGCGCCAGCAGCTTCCCCGGGACTCCGGGTAAGTTCTTC. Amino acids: CASSFPGTPGKFF.